This is a list of T cell receptor beta chains from one sample in a study of monozygotic twins with inflammatory bowel disease. Following a re-call of the 5' RACE reads, TCRdb has one entry per CDR3 protein and lacks DNA. The sample includes fewer than 400,000 distinct CDR3 sequences. The sequencing input was blood. The receptors originated from a human donor with ulcerative colitis or Crohn's disease, or a healthy co-twin of an affected twin (not recorded which). Each CDR3 is given with its conserved first and last residue.

v_call: TRBV5-1
j_call: TRBJ2-7
cdr3_aa: CASSPYRGSYEQYF

v_call: TRBV7-7
j_call: TRBJ2-5
cdr3_aa: CASSPMGLPQETQYF

v_call: TRBV25-1
j_call: TRBJ1-4
cdr3_aa: CASSESAGWNEKLFF

v_call: TRBV27
j_call: TRBJ2-7
cdr3_aa: CASSLVRAPYEQYF

v_call: TRBV14
j_call: TRBJ1-1
cdr3_aa: CASSQNMNTEAFF

v_call: TRBV6-4
j_call: TRBJ2-3
cdr3_aa: CASRSHLGVSGGPSSTDTQYF

v_call: TRBV10-3
j_call: TRBJ1-2
cdr3_aa: CAISESSGNYGYTF

v_call: TRBV6-1
j_call: TRBJ2-5
cdr3_aa: CASSIGASRQETQYF

v_call: TRBV12-3/TRBV12-4
j_call: TRBJ2-3
cdr3_aa: CASGGHYTDTQYF

v_call: TRBV5-1
j_call: TRBJ2-1
cdr3_aa: CASRPGGTGSYNEQFF

v_call: TRBV12-3/TRBV12-4
j_call: TRBJ2-1
cdr3_aa: CASSFLSAYSYNEQFF

v_call: TRBV12-3/TRBV12-4
j_call: TRBJ2-3
cdr3_aa: CASSFILGQGDDTQYF

v_call: TRBV9
j_call: TRBJ2-6
cdr3_aa: CASSVLGGQVLTF

v_call: TRBV20-1
j_call: TRBJ1-6
cdr3_aa: CSARYRVQNSPLHF

v_call: TRBV12-3/TRBV12-4
j_call: TRBJ2-1
cdr3_aa: CASSYYQAGVPRSSYNEQFF

v_call: TRBV11-2
j_call: TRBJ2-5
cdr3_aa: CASSLTGTSEYQETQYF

v_call: TRBV5-4
j_call: TRBJ2-7
cdr3_aa: CASSLGGPAYEQYF

v_call: TRBV27
j_call: TRBJ2-5
cdr3_aa: CASKTHDRAQETQYF

v_call: TRBV28
j_call: TRBJ2-1
cdr3_aa: CASSSPAGASNEQLF

v_call: TRBV10-3
j_call: TRBJ1-4
cdr3_aa: CAISDAGGVAEKLFF

v_call: TRBV4-2
j_call: TRBJ2-1
cdr3_aa: CASSQTTGNEQFF

v_call: TRBV5-1
j_call: TRBJ2-1
cdr3_aa: CASSLDGGGSYNEQFF

v_call: TRBV28
j_call: TRBJ2-2
cdr3_aa: CASTSAWGGENTGELFF

v_call: TRBV14
j_call: TRBJ1-5
cdr3_aa: CASSPSSNQPQHF

v_call: TRBV5-1
j_call: TRBJ2-7
cdr3_aa: CASSLAINEQYF

v_call: TRBV7-9
j_call: TRBJ2-1
cdr3_aa: CASSPRTGHNEQFF

v_call: TRBV5-6
j_call: TRBJ2-4
cdr3_aa: CASSLAGIRSNIQYF

v_call: TRBV18
j_call: TRBJ2-1
cdr3_aa: CASSQRGIYNEQFF

v_call: TRBV5-1
j_call: TRBJ2-7
cdr3_aa: CASSFWTDAYEQYF

v_call: TRBV10-3
j_call: TRBJ1-6
cdr3_aa: CAISESVTPYQSPLGDYNSPLHF

v_call: TRBV12-3/TRBV12-4
j_call: TRBJ1-1
cdr3_aa: CASSPEPRTYTEAFF

v_call: TRBV6-5
j_call: TRBJ2-4
cdr3_aa: CASSYSRNGGSYF

v_call: TRBV3-1
j_call: TRBJ1-4
cdr3_aa: CASSQNREKLFF

v_call: TRBV25-1
j_call: TRBJ2-3
cdr3_aa: CASSRQGTTSSTDTQYF

v_call: TRBV5-1
j_call: TRBJ2-1
cdr3_aa: CASTGLAGGGNEQFF

v_call: TRBV20-1
j_call: TRBJ2-1
cdr3_aa: CSALSLARAGGDEQFF

v_call: TRBV28
j_call: TRBJ1-5
cdr3_aa: CASSFVSYQVSAGAGQPQHF

v_call: TRBV6-5
j_call: TRBJ1-5
cdr3_aa: CASSYFDRDSQPQHF

v_call: TRBV7-8
j_call: TRBJ1-2
cdr3_aa: CASSKDRDYGYTF

v_call: TRBV21-1
j_call: TRBJ2-2
cdr3_aa: CASSKSLNTGELFF

v_call: TRBV20-1
j_call: TRBJ2-2
cdr3_aa: CSAPVFVNTGELFF

v_call: TRBV20-1
j_call: TRBJ2-5
cdr3_aa: CSVHWRAAQETQYF

v_call: TRBV20-1
j_call: TRBJ1-4
cdr3_aa: CSARGGYSEKLFF

v_call: TRBV4-2
j_call: TRBJ2-2
cdr3_aa: CASSQEGRYTGELFF

v_call: TRBV4-3
j_call: TRBJ2-7
cdr3_aa: CASSQDLAIYEQYF

v_call: TRBV25-1
j_call: TRBJ2-1
cdr3_aa: CASSEGAWNEQFF

v_call: TRBV28
j_call: TRBJ2-5
cdr3_aa: CASGLAFSRETQYF

v_call: TRBV20-1
j_call: TRBJ1-5
cdr3_aa: CSAHGTNLGNQPQHF

v_call: TRBV29-1
j_call: TRBJ2-5
cdr3_aa: CSVEKSRKETQYF

v_call: TRBV6-5
j_call: TRBJ1-1
cdr3_aa: CASSYSTGWNTEAFF

v_call: TRBV18
j_call: TRBJ1-5
cdr3_aa: CASSGLNGQPQHF

v_call: TRBV5-5
j_call: TRBJ2-5
cdr3_aa: CASSQYGVTETQYF

v_call: TRBV5-6
j_call: TRBJ2-5
cdr3_aa: CASKSFETQYF

v_call: TRBV9
j_call: TRBJ2-3
cdr3_aa: CASSVVGARPTDTQYF

v_call: TRBV23-1
j_call: TRBJ2-7
cdr3_aa: CASSPRAHCTYEQYF